Below are 28 T cell receptor beta chains sequenced from a single sample in a study of blood T cell repertoires in COVID-19 (dated by TCRdb to between 2020 and 2021). The library was made by the immunoSEQ multiplex PCR assay. Imported from immuneACCESS, the table was reduced by TCRdb to in-frame sequences with V and J called. These copies leave out some clones; in studies compared against another copy, an unresolved V gene accounts for under half, and the cause of the remainder is not known. The table for this sample lists some 300,000 clones; around 90% of them were counted only once. The biggest ten clones account for approximately 1% of the sample. Sample: PBMCs or T cells enriched from blood (not recorded which). The receptor source for this set is a woman in her 30s who had recovered from COVID-19.

The chain is built from TRBV6-5 and TRBJ1-1; TRBD1 matches 7 bases. V trimming: 4 bases; J trimming: 0 bases; junction bases outside the gene matches: 8. Per the germline V gene, CDR1 is MNHEY and CDR2 is SVGAGI. The CDR3 is made up of 16 amino acids. For the CDR3, the DNA is TGTGCCAGCAGTTCTGGAGCAGGGGGAGTGAACACTGAAGCTTTCTTT. This codes for CASSSGAGGVNTEAFF.

The chain carries TRBV18 and TRBJ1-5; 10 bases line up with TRBD1. V lost 4 bases and J lost 6; bases outside the gene matches: 18. The CDR3 spans 19 residues. Germline V gene data show CDR1 as KGHSH and CDR2 as LQKENI. CDR3 sequence reads: CASSRIRTGGQAGGQPQHF. CDR3 DNA: TGTGCCAGCTCACGAATCAGGACAGGGGGGCAAGCTGGCGGTCAGCCCCAGCATTTT.

The chain recombines TRBV11-3 with TRBJ2-3; D perhaps matches TRBD2 (5 bases). From germline, CDR1 is SGHNT and CDR2 YENEEA. V gave up 0 bases and J gave up 6 bases, with 7 bases separating them. The CDR3 extends over 13 amino acids. Here the CDR3 DNA reads TGTGCCAGCAGCTTAGATGAGGGTGATACGCAGTATTTT. This translates into CASSLDEGDTQYF.

The genes are TRBV7-9 and TRBJ2-7; TRBD2 is a possible D gene (6 bases). Germline assignment: CDR1 SEHNR and CDR2 FQNEAQ (reference sequence). CDR3 length: 16 amino acids. V was trimmed by 3 bases and J by 0 bases, leaving 15 bases between them. The CDR3 nucleotides are TGTGCCAGCAGCTTCGCTGGCGGGACCCACTCCTACGAGCAGTACTTC. This sequence encodes CASSFAGGTHSYEQYF.

This sequence joins TRBV5-1 and TRBJ2-7, with TRBD1 matching over 9 bases. CDR3 size: 14 residues. Trimming at V came to 5 bases and at J to 5 bases, leaving 8 bases not matched to a gene. Germline values: CDR1 SGHRS, CDR2 YFSETQ. CDR3 nucleotide sequence: TGCGCCAGCAGATCGGGACAGGGTTCCCACGAGCAGTACTTC. Protein sequence: CASRSGQGSHEQYF.

For the CDR3, the DNA is TGTGCCACCTCGGGACAGAGCAATCAGCCCCAGCATTTT. Protein sequence: CATSGQSNQPQHF. The rearrangement uses TRBV24-1 and TRBJ1-5; TRBD1 matches at 7 bases. Germline V lookup: CDR1 KGHDR, CDR2 SFDVKD. Trimming at V came to 9 bases and at J to 1 base, leaving 2 bases not matched to a gene. This CDR3 contains 13 residues.

The chain combines TRBV7-9 with TRBJ2-7; no reliable D call. The V and J ends lost 5 bases and 6 bases respectively, with 11 bases between them. There are 12 residues in the CDR3. The V gene's germline CDR1 is SEHNR and CDR2 FQNEAQ (reference sequence). The CDR3, as DNA: TGTGCCAGCAGCCCGAAAGCTGGCGAGCAGTACTTC. Its translation is CASSPKAGEQYF.

The gene calls are TRBV9 and TRBJ2-3, with 10 nucleotides matching TRBD2. Germline V CDR1 and CDR2: SGDLS, YYNGEE. Germline trimming cut 4 bases from V and 1 base from J; bases unmatched to any gene: 6. The CDR3 is made up of 16 amino acids. CDR3 sequence (DNA): TGTGCCAGCAGCCCCCGAGCGGGGGGGGGCACAGATACGCAGTATTTT. This sequence encodes CASSPRAGGGTDTQYF.

For this clone: Other DNA variants within this sample encode the same CDR3. The CDR3 loop is CASRDSNTEAFF. DNA for the CDR3: TGTGCCAGCAGGGACTCGAACACTGAAGCTTTCTTT. The chain has TRBV7-3 and TRBJ1-1; the D is unclear. The V gene's germline CDR1 is SGHTA and CDR2 FQGTGA. V gave up 6 bases and J gave up 1 base, with 6 bases separating them. The CDR3 is 12 amino acids.

The rearrangement joins TRBV5-1 to TRBJ2-5; a possible D gene is TRBD2 (5 bases). The CDR3 spans 13 residues. The germline V gene encodes CDR1 SGHRS and CDR2 YFSETQ. V lost 1 base and J 4 bases, leaving 8 bases between the germline ends. The CDR3 sequence: CASSLRAGETQYF. The CDR3 DNA reads as TGCGCCAGCAGCTTGAGGGCGGGAGAGACCCAGTACTTC.

This clone was counted once. The CDR3 DNA is TGTGCCAGCAGCCCGGGTGACCGAGGCTATGGCTACACCTTC. Its translation: CASSPGDRGYGYTF. The chain uses TRBV7-9 and TRBJ1-2; D call uncertain. The V gene's germline CDR1 is SEHNR and CDR2 FQNEAQ (reference sequence). The CDR3 runs 14 residues. With 5 bases removed from V and 4 bases from J, the gap between germline ends came to 14 bases.

This chain connects TRBV6-1 to TRBJ2-5; 15 bases are a match to TRBD2. CDR3 length: 18 residues. The germline V gene has CDR1 MNHNS and CDR2 SASEGT. V lost 4 bases to trimming and J lost 1 base; unmatched junction nucleotides: 7. The CDR3 sequence: CASSARTSGGVIQETQYF. CDR3 sequence (DNA): TGTGCCAGCAGTGCCCGGACTAGCGGGGGGGTGATCCAAGAGACCCAGTACTTC.

J is TRBJ2-3 and V is TRBV5-1, with 12 bases matching TRBD2. Trimming cost V 0 bases and J 3 bases; bases outside gene matches: 2. Germline V lookup: CDR1 SGHRS, CDR2 YFSETQ. The CDR3 has 16 residues. The CDR3 reads CASSLVGTSGTDTQYF. The CDR3 nucleotides are TGCGCCAGCAGCTTGGTAGGGACTAGCGGGACAGATACGCAGTATTTT. Looking up the rest from reference TRBV5-1 and TRBJ2-3 gives the full variable domain: KAGVTQTPRYLIKTRGQQVTLSCSPISGHRSVSWYQQTPGQGLQFLFEYFSETQRNKGNFPGRFSGRQFSNSRSEMNVSTLELGDSALYLCASSLVGTSGTDTQYFGPGTRLTVL.

The rearrangement uses TRBV5-1 and TRBJ2-1, with D perhaps matching TRBD1 (5 bases). V shed 4 bases and J shed 5 bases, with 10 bases lying between them. The CDR3 extends over 13 amino acids. Germline CDR1 reads SGHRS; CDR2 reads YFSETQ. The CDR3 is CASSPLQDNEQFF. CDR3 nucleotides: TGCGCCAGCAGCCCATTACAGGACAATGAGCAGTTCTTC.

The V gene is TRBV18, the J gene TRBJ1-1, with 7 bases matching TRBD1. This CDR3 region has 18 residues. Trimming at V came to 5 bases and at J to 1 base, leaving 16 bases not matched to a gene. In germline, CDR1 is KGHSH, CDR2 LQKENI. The CDR3: CASSFFVGGQNTNTEAFF. CDR3 bases: TGTGCCAGCTCATTTTTCGTTGGGGGACAGAATACGAACACTGAAGCTTTCTTT.

V and J are TRBV5-1 and TRBJ1-6, with 7 bases matching TRBD1. The CDR3 contains 15 residues. Germline V lookup: CDR1 SGHRS, CDR2 YFSETQ. V gave up 0 bases and J gave up 10 bases; unmatched junction bases: 7. CDR3 bases: TGCGCCAGCAGCTTGGCCAGGCAGGGGGAGTCACCCCTCCACTTT. This gives the protein CASSLARQGESPLHF.

The V call is TRBV28, the J call TRBJ1-4; 9 bases line up with TRBD1. V lost 7 bases, J lost 10 bases, and 10 bases stayed unmatched. The CDR3 sequence is 14 residues long. Germline lookup yields CDR1 MDHEN and CDR2 SYDVKM. In DNA form, the CDR3 reads TGTGCCAGCATCCGTGCGGACAGGGGCGCAAAACTGTTTTTT. This gives the protein CASIRADRGAKLFF.

V and J are TRBV7-9 and TRBJ2-2, with D tentatively TRBD2 (5 bases). This CDR3 has 16 residues. V was pared by 5 bases and J by 7 bases, with 20 bases between. CDR1 SEHNR and CDR2 FQNEAQ come from the germline V gene (reference sequence). The CDR3 bases are TGTGCCAGCAGCCCAATGGGCTGGGAGAGAGGCGGGGAGCTGTTTTTT. Translating it yields CASSPMGWERGGELFF.

V is TRBV5-5 and J is TRBJ2-2; 7 nucleotides agree with TRBD2. In germline, CDR1 is SGHKS, CDR2 YYEKEE (reference sequence). The CDR3 sequence is 17 residues long. Losses at the gene ends were 3 bases for V and 0 bases for J; bases not matched to a gene: 8. CDR3 amino acids: CASSSPRSGANTGELFF. CDR3 nucleotides: TGTGCCAGCAGCTCCCCCCGGAGCGGGGCGAACACCGGGGAGCTGTTTTTT.

This CDR3 reads CASSSGSTETQYF. DNA of the CDR3: TGTGCCAGCTCGAGCGGGAGTACAGAGACCCAGTACTTC. The chain is built from TRBV11-2 and TRBJ2-5; 8 bases fit TRBD2. V shed 8 bases, J shed 4 bases, and the junction held 6 bases outside the gene matches. This CDR3 contains 13 residues. CDR1 and CDR2 (germline): SGHAT, FQNNGV.

This rearrangement joins TRBV4-2 to TRBJ2-7; TRBD1 might be the D (5 bases). Trimming cost V 1 base and J 4 bases, with 14 bases left between them. Germline loops: CDR1 LGHNA, CDR2 YNFKEQ. The CDR3 totals 15 residues. CDR3 protein: CASSQAYQDTYEQYF. DNA for the CDR3: TGTGCCAGCAGCCAAGCTTACCAGGACACTTACGAGCAGTACTTC.

The chain couples TRBV5-8 to TRBJ2-2, with D maybe TRBD2 (5 bases). V was cut by 5 bases and J by 5 bases, with 13 bases left in between. The germline V gene has CDR1 SGHTS and CDR2 YDEGEE. This CDR3 has 14 residues. The CDR3 spells CASRNAGGTGELFF. CDR3 nucleotide sequence: TGTGCCAGCAGGAACGCAGGAGGTACCGGGGAGCTGTTTTTT. Complete variable domain (other parts from reference TRBV5-8 and TRBJ2-2): EAGVTQSPTHLIKTRGQQATLRCSPISGHTSVYWYQQALGLGLQFLLWYDEGEERNRGNFPPRFSGRQFPNYSSELNVNALELEDSALYLCASRNAGGTGELFFGEGSRLTVL.

The genes are TRBV2 and TRBJ1-1, with 10 bases that match TRBD1. The CDR3 is 14 amino acids. Trimming took 5 bases from V and 5 from J; bases not matched to a gene: 5. The germline V gene encodes CDR1 SNHLY and CDR2 FYNNEI. The CDR3 DNA reads as TGTGCCAGCAGTTGGAGACAGGGGGCGACTGAAGCTTTCTTT. Translation: CASSWRQGATEAFF.

The rearrangement links TRBV6-4 to TRBJ1-4; D gene unclear. CDR1 and CDR2 from the germline V gene are MRHNA and SNTAGT. CDR3 length: 15 amino acids. Trimming shortened V by 4 bases and J by 8 bases, and 17 bases separated the two germline ends. The chain's CDR3 is CASSGFPGRAEKLFF. The CDR3 coding sequence is TGTGCCAGCAGTGGGTTCCCCGGGAGGGCAGAAAAACTGTTTTTT.

The chain has TRBV6-2 or TRBV6-3 and TRBJ1-2; D is uncertain. Germline CDR1 and CDR2: MNHEY and SVGEGT. This CDR3 is built from 14 residues. Trimming took 2 bases from V and 8 from J, leaving 15 bases between them. CDR3: CASSYGGRSRGYTF. CDR3 coding DNA: TGTGCCAGCAGTTACGGAGGGCGCTCCCGGGGCTACACCTTC.

This CDR3 reads CATSDFGLAGGYQETQYF. CDR3 sequence (DNA): TGTGCCACCAGTGATTTTGGGCTAGCGGGGGGCTACCAAGAGACCCAGTACTTC. J is TRBJ2-5 and V is TRBV24-1; 11 bases are a match to TRBD2. The junction had 6 bases not matched to a gene; V was cut back by 1 base and J by 0 bases. Germline V gene lookup returns CDR1 KGHDR and CDR2 SFDVKD. The CDR3 sequence is 18 residues long.

This chain joins TRBV9 and TRBJ2-5; no definite D call. V lost 7 bases to trimming and J lost 2 bases, with 6 bases between them. Germline V gene lookup returns CDR1 SGDLS and CDR2 YYNGEE. CDR3 length equals 11 residues. The CDR3, as DNA: TGTGCCAGCGGGCAGCAAGAGACCCAGTACTTC. Protein: CASGQQETQYF.

A single count supports this clone. This chain joins TRBV27 and TRBJ1-1; TRBD1 is a possible D gene (5 bases). CDR3 length equals 14 residues. Trimming cost V 2 bases and J 4 bases, with 11 bases left between them. Germline V lookup: CDR1 MNHEY, CDR2 SMNVEV (reference sequence). CDR3 amino acids: CASSLNRGTTEAFF. The CDR3 DNA is TGTGCCAGCAGTTTAAATCGGGGGACCACTGAAGCTTTCTTT.